The sequence of this T cell receptor (beta chain) was determined in a study of blood T cell repertoires in COVID-19. TCRdb's table, derived via immunoSEQ multiplex PCR, lists solely in-frame clones and lacks some. The sample lists under 200,000 clones, around nine tenths seen once, with 3.7% in the top ten. This CDR3 region has 15 residues. The germline V gene encodes CDR1 SGHTA and CDR2 FQGTGA. V trimming: 5 bases; J trimming: 4 bases; junction bases outside the gene matches: 6. The origin of this receptor is a man between 18 and 35 years old with active or convalescent COVID-19. This chain connects TRBV7-3 to TRBJ2-2; TRBD2 matches 8 bases. The sequenced sample was peripheral blood. CDR3 sequence (DNA): TGTGCCAGCAGCCCGGAACTAGCGGTCACCGGGGAGCTGTTTTTT. Translating it yields CASSPELAVTGELFF.